This TCR beta chain emerged from a study of regulatory T cells in long-lasting Graves disease. Findings of the study overall: Patients with persistent Graves' had lower TCR diversity than newly diagnosed patients.

The CDR3 covers 12 residues. Per germline, CDR1 KGHSH and CDR2 LQKENI. Trimming removed 4 bases at V and 6 bases at J, with 10 bases between. This clonotype has a count of ten or more. What it recognizes is unknown. TCR beta libraries were built with iRepertoire HTBI primers and Arm-PCR of CDR3 regions. MiXCR, applied by TCRdb to the multiplex PCR reads, yields one record per CDR3 protein. The data show roughly 500,000 distinct CDR3 sequences, about 14% seen once. Time point described: newly diagnosed GD, antithyroid drugs for less than 3 months. RNA isolated from PBMCs was used to make the TCR library. American Thyroid Association guidelines defined Graves' disease diagnosis. Another study also made use of these data, one on T cells in Graves' hyperthyroidism and ophthalmopathy. That work adds: Blood shared most expanded thyroid clonotypes above 0.001.

V usage is TRBV18 and J usage is TRBJ2-7; D is unresolved. The input for sequencing was peripheral blood mononuclear cells (PBMCs), taken at new diagnosis, from a patient treated with antithyroid drugs. This TCR derives from a man younger than 40 with Graves disease. The CDR3 loop reads CASSQPSREQYF. DNA for the CDR3: TGTGCCAGCTCACAACCCAGCCGCGAGCAGTACTTC.